This entry is about one TCR beta chain. Antigen unknown. This sample was taken from a study of cytomegalovirus exposure and HLA in healthy donors. Study outcomes and limitations: Later analysis identified a missense DCLRE1C variant that was linked to TCR beta V- and J-gene trimming. The study dropped some indistinguishable V segments, TRBV6-2 and TRBV6-3 among them. Later analysis suggested most CMV-associated TCR beta chains were HLA-restricted.

A multiplex PCR was run with 60 Vbeta primers and 13 Jbeta primers. Clones were sequenced by immunoSEQ multiplex PCR, and TCRdb holds only the in-frame ones, with some missing. The repertoire holds roughly 100,000 clones, with over 75% as singletons. V dropped 3 bases and J dropped 0 bases, with 12 bases sitting between them. CDR1 is LNHNV, CDR2 YYDKDF, per germline (reference sequence). The CDR3 loop spans 16 amino acids. The sample comprised PBMCs. The sequence came from a female donor in good health and CMV-seropositive. V usage is TRBV15 and J usage is TRBJ1-3; D remains unclear. CDR3 residues: CATSRFSRSSGNTIYF. The CDR3 region has the DNA TGTGCCACCAGCAGGTTTAGCCGAAGCTCTGGAAACACCATATATTTT.